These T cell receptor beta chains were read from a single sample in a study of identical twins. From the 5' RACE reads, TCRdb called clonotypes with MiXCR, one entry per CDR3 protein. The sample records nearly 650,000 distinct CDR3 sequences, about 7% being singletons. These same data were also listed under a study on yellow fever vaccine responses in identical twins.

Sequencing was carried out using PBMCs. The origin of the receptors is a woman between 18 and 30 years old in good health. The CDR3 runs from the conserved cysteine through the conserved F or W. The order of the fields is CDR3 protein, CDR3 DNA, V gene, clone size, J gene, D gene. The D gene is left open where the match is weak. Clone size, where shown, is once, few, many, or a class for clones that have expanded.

CASSPGQGGVFGQFF TGTGCCAGCTCACCGGGACAGGGTGGAGTGTTCGGGCAGTTCTTC TRBV18 few TRBJ2-1 TRBD1
CAIKRVDEQFF TGTGCCATCAAAAGGGTGGATGAGCAGTTCTTC TRBV10-3 few TRBJ2-1 -
CASSLVFTYEQYF TGTGCCAGCAGCTTAGTGTTCACCTACGAGCAGTACTTC TRBV7-8 few TRBJ2-7 -
CASSLVGARTEAFF TGTGCCAGCAGTTTAGTGGGGGCGCGGACTGAAGCTTTCTTT TRBV12-3/TRBV12-4 - TRBJ1-1 -
CASSEYGPLTSGNTIYF TGTGCCAGCAGTGAATACGGCCCACTGACCTCTGGAAACACCATATATTTT TRBV25-1 many TRBJ1-3 -
CASSLAGLMAPLYGYTF TGCGCCAGCAGCTTGGCGGGGCTTATGGCGCCGCTCTATGGCTACACCTTC TRBV5-1 - TRBJ1-2 -
CASRLPGGLFNEQFF TGCGCCAGCAGGTTGCCGGGGGGCCTCTTCAATGAGCAGTTCTTC TRBV5-1 many TRBJ2-1 -
CSVDRVQGTEAFF TGCAGCGTGGACAGGGTTCAGGGCACTGAAGCTTTCTTT TRBV29-1 few TRBJ1-1 TRBD1
CSSGTSTNEQFF TGCAGTTCGGGGACTAGCACCAATGAGCAGTTCTTC TRBV20-1 many TRBJ2-1 TRBD2
CASTNRGGETQYF TGTGCCAGCACCAACAGGGGGGGTGAGACCCAGTACTTC TRBV5-5 many TRBJ2-5 -
CVHGAAGTEAFF TGTGTTCACGGAGCGGCGGGCACTGAAGCTTTCTTT TRBV7-9 many TRBJ1-1 -
CATSDGGPVGELFF TGTGCCACCAGTGACGGGGGCCCGGTCGGGGAGCTGTTTTTT TRBV24-1 - TRBJ2-2 -
CASSLSSLVGEQFF TGTGCCAGCAGCTTAAGCTCGCTAGTTGGTGAGCAGTTCTTC TRBV7-9 few TRBJ2-1 -
CASSFYGGAKGDTQYF TGTGCCAGCAGCTTTTACGGGGGGGCGAAAGGGGATACGCAGTATTTT TRBV7-2 - TRBJ2-3 TRBD2
CSARTTRGNTEAFF TGCAGTGCTAGAACAACAAGGGGGAACACTGAAGCTTTCTTT TRBV20-1 few TRBJ1-1 -
CASTSGVMNTEAFF TGTGCCAGCACCTCCGGGGTTATGAACACTGAAGCTTTCTTT TRBV12-3/TRBV12-4 - TRBJ1-1 -
CASSLLDIQYF TGTGCCAGCAGTCTTTTGGACATTCAGTACTTC TRBV12-3/TRBV12-4 many TRBJ2-4 -
CSARDPGLANTGELFF TGCAGTGCTAGAGATCCGGGACTAGCGAACACCGGGGAGCTGTTTTTT TRBV20-1 many TRBJ2-2 TRBD2
CASNREMNTGELFF TGTGCCAGTAACCGAGAGATGAACACCGGGGAGCTGTTTTTT TRBV19 - TRBJ2-2 -
CASSLERSSGSRYEQYF TGCGCCAGCAGCTTGGAGAGGTCTAGCGGGAGCCGGTACGAGCAGTACTTC TRBV5-1 many TRBJ2-7 TRBD2
CASSPSSKIAGGPGEQFF TGTGCCAGCAGTCCCTCCTCAAAGATAGCGGGGGGGCCGGGTGAGCAGTTCTTC TRBV12-3/TRBV12-4 - TRBJ2-1 TRBD2
CASRRGGELFF TGTGCCAGCAGGAGGGGAGGGGAGCTGTTTTTT TRBV25-1 many TRBJ2-2 -
CASQNRPVTEAFF TGTGCCAGCCAGAACAGGCCGGTTACTGAAGCTTTCTTT TRBV6-2/TRBV6-3 few TRBJ1-1 -
CASTMGPLAKNIQYF TGTGCCAGCACCATGGGGCCCTTAGCCAAAAACATTCAGTACTTC TRBV12-3/TRBV12-4 few TRBJ2-4 -
CASSYTPLVDNQPQHF TGTGCCAGCAGTTACACCCCCTTGGTGGACAATCAGCCCCAGCATTTT TRBV6-5 - TRBJ1-5 -
CASSWRDREPTDTQYF TGTGCCAGCAGCTGGCGGGACAGGGAGCCCACAGATACGCAGTATTTT TRBV5-6 - TRBJ2-3 TRBD1
CASSYPRLAYNEQFF TGTGCCAGCAGTTACCCCCGACTAGCCTACAATGAGCAGTTCTTC TRBV6-2/TRBV6-3 many TRBJ2-1 -
CASTPGEGNSPLHF TGTGCCAGCACCCCAGGAGAAGGGAATTCACCCCTCCACTTT TRBV7-9 many TRBJ1-6 -
CASRSGTEDTQYF TGTGCCAGCAGATCCGGGACAGAGGATACGCAGTATTTT TRBV12-3/TRBV12-4 many TRBJ2-3 TRBD1
CASSPEGIDQETQYF TGTGCCAGCAGCCCGGAGGGGATAGACCAAGAGACCCAGTACTTC TRBV2 - TRBJ2-5 -
CASSQERDTTSTDTQYF TGCGCCAGCAGCCAAGAGAGAGATACTACTAGCACAGATACGCAGTATTTT TRBV4-1 - TRBJ2-3 -
CASSEFQGYEQYF TGTGCCAGCAGTGAATTTCAGGGCTACGAGCAGTACTTC TRBV25-1 few TRBJ2-7 -
CASSQDPGTGVQETQYF TGTGCCAGCAGCCAAGACCCCGGGACAGGAGTACAGGAGACCCAGTACTTC TRBV3-1 few TRBJ2-5 TRBD1
CATSSGTPPSSYNEQFF TGTGCCACCAGTAGCGGGACTCCTCCTAGCTCCTACAATGAGCAGTTCTTC TRBV24-1 - TRBJ2-1 TRBD2
CASSLGQGLADYNEQFF TGTGCCAGCAGCTTAGGGCAGGGTCTAGCGGACTACAATGAGCAGTTCTTC TRBV11-2 few TRBJ2-1 TRBD2
CASSLPPGRFEPQHF TGCGCCAGCAGCTTGCCCCCGGGGAGGTTCGAACCCCAGCATTTT TRBV5-1 - TRBJ1-5 -
CASSEEEVSYGYTF TGTGCCAGCAGTGAAGAGGAGGTCTCCTATGGCTACACCTTC TRBV2 - TRBJ1-2 -
CASSLFSRLAGDTDTQYF TGTGCCAGCAGTTTATTCTCCCGGCTAGCGGGGGACACAGATACGCAGTATTTT TRBV28 many TRBJ2-3 TRBD2
CASSEVWRERGNEQFF TGTGCCAGCAGTGAAGTATGGCGGGAGAGGGGGAATGAGCAGTTCTTC TRBV2 - TRBJ2-1 -
CSTWTGGTDTQYF TGCAGCACTTGGACAGGGGGCACAGATACGCAGTATTTT TRBV29-1 - TRBJ2-3 TRBD1
CSARPPSPSTEQFF TGCAGTGCTAGACCACCGTCCCCTTCCACTGAGCAGTTCTTC TRBV20-1 many TRBJ2-1 -
CASRRTQATEAFF TGTGCCAGCAGGAGGACACAGGCCACTGAAGCTTTCTTT TRBV12-3/TRBV12-4 many TRBJ1-1 -
CASSFRWRGDTGELFF TGTGCCAGCAGCTTTCGTTGGAGGGGTGACACCGGGGAGCTGTTTTTT TRBV7-9 few TRBJ2-2 -
CASSFSGGAEQFF TGTGCCAGCAGCTTTAGCGGGGGTGCTGAGCAGTTCTTC TRBV13 few TRBJ2-1 TRBD2
CASSERAGVADTQYF TGTGCCAGCAGTGAGAGAGCGGGAGTGGCAGATACGCAGTATTTT TRBV2 few TRBJ2-3 TRBD2
CASRTGPITEAFF TGTGCCAGCAGGACAGGGCCCATCACTGAAGCTTTCTTT TRBV6-1 few TRBJ1-1 TRBD1
CASSQSGGWGDTQYF TGTGCCAGCAGCCAAAGCGGGGGGTGGGGAGATACGCAGTATTTT TRBV3-1 - TRBJ2-3 TRBD2
CSAVIAGAPSGQFF TGCAGTGCTGTCATAGCGGGAGCCCCCTCCGGGCAGTTCTTC TRBV20-1 many TRBJ2-1 TRBD2
CASSPDSITGELFF TGTGCCAGCAGTCCCGACTCAATCACCGGGGAGCTGTTTTTT TRBV6-1 - TRBJ2-2 -
CSASRRLAGGYNEQFF TGCAGTGCTAGCCGACGACTAGCGGGAGGGTACAATGAGCAGTTCTTC TRBV20-1 few TRBJ2-1 TRBD2
CASSLLGLAGASYNEQFF TGCGCCAGCAGCTTGTTGGGGCTAGCGGGAGCGTCTTACAATGAGCAGTTCTTC TRBV5-1 few TRBJ2-1 TRBD2
CASSRSSLANEQFF TGTGCCAGCAGCCGGAGTAGTTTGGCGAATGAGCAGTTCTTC TRBV7-3 many TRBJ2-1 -
CSATRTSRFAEQFF TGCAGTGCTACTAGGACTTCTCGGTTCGCTGAGCAGTTCTTC TRBV20-1 - TRBJ2-1 -
CASSQLLAGGPHEQFF TGTGCCAGCAGCCAATTACTAGCGGGGGGTCCCCATGAGCAGTTCTTC TRBV3-1 few TRBJ2-1 TRBD2
CASSLKRGHEQFF TGCGCCAGCAGCTTGAAAAGGGGCCATGAGCAGTTCTTC TRBV5-1 many TRBJ2-1 -
CSARVPSAQYF TGCAGTGCTAGAGTACCGAGCGCCCAGTACTTC TRBV20-1 - TRBJ2-5 -
CASSRNRGNEQFF TGTGCCAGCAGCCGGAATCGGGGAAATGAGCAGTTCTTC TRBV7-6 few TRBJ2-1 -